These 28 T cell receptor beta chains were sequenced from one sample in a study of T cell responses to AZD1222 COVID-19 vaccine. TCRdb keeps only in-frame clones here, not all; method: immunoSEQ multiplex PCR. The sample contains about 140,000 clones, approximately 83% of which appear only once. Sequenced material: peripheral blood, taken on day 0 of AZD1222 vaccination. These receptors were collected from an adult in good health.

The chain employs TRBV5-1 and TRBJ1-2; D gene ambiguous. CDR1 and CDR2 (germline): SGHRS, YFSETQ. The CDR3 runs 15 residues. V gave up 5 bases and J gave up 8 bases, with 22 bases separating them. This CDR3 is CASRISSGQNRGYTF. For the CDR3, the DNA is TGCGCCAGCAGAATCTCCTCCGGGCAAAATCGAGGCTACACCTTC.

This sequence joins TRBV10-3 and TRBJ1-6; 8 nucleotides line up with TRBD1. The CDR3 consists of 13 residues. Germline values: CDR1 ENHRY, CDR2 SYGVKD. With 6 bases clipped from V and 10 bases from J, the junction kept 5 bases outside the gene matches. CDR3 region: CAIRTGEGSPLHF. CDR3 bases: TGTGCCATCAGGACAGGGGAGGGATCACCCCTCCACTTT.

The rearrangement links TRBV9 to TRBJ1-2; D not certain. CDR3 size: 14 residues. CDR1 SGDLS and CDR2 YYNGEE come from the germline V gene. The ends were cut back, 2 bases at V and 1 base at J, with 9 bases in the middle. DNA of the CDR3: TGTGCCAGCAGCGTTCAAACAAATAACTATGGCTACACCTTC. As protein: CASSVQTNNYGYTF.

This clone was seen only once. This chain uses TRBV27 with TRBJ2-7; D not resolved. The germline V gene encodes CDR1 MNHEY and CDR2 SMNVEV (reference sequence). Between the trimmed V and J ends, which lost 3 bases and 6 bases, there was a span of 15 bases. The CDR3 extends over 14 amino acids. DNA for the CDR3: TGTGCCAGCAGTTTGTCGATTACCCCCAGCGAGCAGTACTTC. Translating gives CASSLSITPSEQYF.

The rearrangement uses TRBV6-6 and TRBJ1-1; the D gene is possibly TRBD1 (5 bases). Trimming shortened V by 5 bases and J by 0 bases, and 28 bases separated the two germline ends. The CDR3 contains 20 residues. CDR1 and CDR2 from the germline V gene are MNHNY and SVGAGI (reference sequence). The CDR3 spells CASSQQARDQRELMNTEAFF. The CDR3 bases are TGTGCCAGCAGTCAACAAGCTAGGGACCAGCGGGAGCTCATGAACACTGAAGCTTTCTTT.

The chain couples TRBV11-2 to TRBJ1-4; no definite D call. The length of the CDR3 is 14 residues. The V end lost 6 bases, the J end lost 4 bases, and 12 bases lay between the germline ends. Germline V gene lookup returns CDR1 SGHAT and CDR2 FQNNGV. The CDR3 spells CASRAQVVNEKLFF. The CDR3 DNA is TGTGCCAGCAGAGCCCAAGTCGTTAATGAAAAACTGTTTTTT.

This clone was found once. The chain uses TRBV3-1 (or the pseudogene TRBV3-2) and TRBJ2-7; TRBD1 might be the D (5 bases). The V end was cut by 4 bases, the J end by 0 bases, with 19 bases between. Germline CDR1 is LGHDT and CDR2 is YNNKEL (reference sequence). CDR3 length: 17 residues. The CDR3 coding sequence is TGTGCCAGCAGCCTCCGAGGTGGGGCAAAATCCTCCTACGAGCAGTACTTC. Protein sequence: CASSLRGGAKSSYEQYF.

The V and J genes are TRBV2 and TRBJ1-2; TRBD1 is a possible D gene (5 bases). Trimming stripped 1 base from V and 4 bases from J, with 16 bases between. CDR3 size: 16 residues. In germline, CDR1 is SNHLY, CDR2 FYNNEI. The CDR3 coding sequence is TGTGCCAGCAGTGAAGTCCCCGATGGGGGAGTCTATGGCTACACCTTC. Its protein is CASSEVPDGGVYGYTF.

The chain joins TRBV7-2 to TRBJ1-1; perhaps TRBD1 as D (5 bases). This CDR3 comprises 16 residues. CDR1 SGHTA and CDR2 FQGNSA come from the germline V gene. Trimming removed 2 bases from V and 2 bases from J, with 15 bases in between. CDR3 protein: CASSLRQYPSNTEAFF. CDR3 DNA: TGTGCCAGCAGCTTAAGACAGTATCCCTCTAACACTGAAGCTTTCTTT.

This clone appeared a single time. The rearrangement joins TRBV5-6 to TRBJ2-1; 8 bases match TRBD2. The J segment lost 9 bases and the V segment lost 3 bases, leaving 14 bases of the junction unmatched. CDR3 length equals 16 residues. The germline V gene encodes CDR1 SGHDT and CDR2 YYEEEE. DNA for the CDR3: TGTGCCAGCAGCTCAATTTTGGGAGCGGGAGCGGGTGAGCAGTTCTTC. As protein: CASSSILGAGAGEQFF.

The chain recombines TRBV3-1 (or the pseudogene TRBV3-2) with TRBJ2-5; D is perhaps TRBD1 or TRBD2 (6 bases each). V was shortened by 5 bases and J by 5 bases, with 18 bases between the two germline ends. Germline loops: CDR1 LGHDT, CDR2 YNNKEL (reference sequence). The CDR3 runs to 15 residues. Here the CDR3 reads CASSGGGITGETQYF. The DNA of the CDR3 is TGTGCCAGCAGCGGTGGGGGGATTACAGGGGAGACCCAGTACTTC.

The rearrangement joins TRBV9 to TRBJ2-2; perhaps D is TRBD1 or TRBD2 (5 bases each). Trimming removed 0 bases at V and 5 bases at J, with 11 bases between. CDR1 SGDLS and CDR2 YYNGEE come from the germline V gene. CDR3 size: 15 residues. CDR3 amino acids: CASSVAGTKTGELFF. For the CDR3, the DNA is TGTGCCAGCAGCGTAGCCGGGACCAAAACCGGGGAGCTGTTTTTT.

This chain joins TRBV5-6 and TRBJ1-6, with unresolved D. Germline V CDR1 and CDR2: SGHDT, YYEEEE. CDR3 length: 16 residues. Trimming left V 1 base short and J 5 bases short, with 13 bases between. CDR3 region: CASSLLVERNNSPLHF. The CDR3 DNA reads as TGTGCCAGCAGCTTGTTAGTAGAAAGGAATAATTCACCCCTCCACTTT.

This clone was detected once. CDR3 residues: CAWSVLGGLGNQPQHF. CDR3 DNA sequence: TGTGCCTGGAGTGTACTGGGAGGGTTAGGCAATCAGCCCCAGCATTTT. The chain combines TRBV30 with TRBJ1-5, with D unclear. Trimming pared 0 bases from V and 2 bases from J, leaving 14 bases between. Germline lookup yields CDR1 GTSNPN and CDR2 SVGIG (reference sequence). The CDR3 is 16 residues long.

The CDR3 is CASSFGGGAEAFF. The DNA for the CDR3 is TGTGCCAGCAGTTTCGGGGGGGGTGCTGAAGCTTTCTTT. V gene TRBV6-5 combines with J gene TRBJ1-1, with D possibly TRBD1 on 5 matching bases. V was clipped by 4 bases and J by 6 bases, with 12 bases between them. Germline loops: CDR1 MNHEY, CDR2 SVGAGI. This CDR3 is built from 13 residues.

The chain has TRBV5-4 and TRBJ2-2; D gene uncertain. Trimming left V 0 bases short and J 2 bases short, with 8 bases between. This CDR3 contains 15 residues. From germline, CDR1 is SGHNT and CDR2 YYREEE (reference sequence). The CDR3 reads CASSLERHNTGELFF. CDR3 DNA: TGTGCCAGCAGCTTGGAAAGGCATAACACCGGGGAGCTGTTTTTT.

The chain combines TRBV18 with TRBJ2-7; 7 bases align to TRBD1. CDR1 is KGHSH, CDR2 LQKENI, per germline. The CDR3 spans 15 residues. Trimming took 5 bases from V and 0 from J; bases not matched to a gene: 7. CDR3: CASSSGQEVSYEQYF. The CDR3 bases are TGTGCCAGCTCATCCGGACAGGAAGTCTCCTACGAGCAGTACTTC. The full variable domain, with the rest looked up from reference TRBV18 and TRBJ2-7, is NAGVMQNPRHLVRRRGQEARLRCSPMKGHSHVYWYRQLPEEGLKFMVYLQKENIIDESGMPKERFSAEFPKEGPSILRIQQVVRGDSAAYFCASSSGQEVSYEQYFGPGTRLTVT.

The V and J genes are TRBV7-2 and TRBJ1-6; 8 bases are a match to TRBD1. There are 14 residues in the CDR3. V trimming: 7 bases; J trimming: 8 bases; junction bases outside the gene matches: 7. Germline V CDR1 and CDR2: SGHTA, FQGNSA. CDR3 DNA: TGTGCCAGCACCGCTACAGGGGGTGATTCACCCCTCCACTTT. Translated, it gives CASTATGGDSPLHF.

The chain joins TRBV11-3 to TRBJ2-2; possibly TRBD1 for D (6 bases). V was clipped by 4 bases and J by 4 bases, with 7 bases between them. The germline V gene has CDR1 SGHNT and CDR2 YENEEA. The CDR3 runs 13 residues. DNA of the CDR3: TGTGCCAGCAGCTCCAGGGGCACCGGGGAGCTGTTTTTT. Translating gives CASSSRGTGELFF.

This sequence joins TRBV4-1 and TRBJ2-1; D may match TRBD1 or TRBD2 (5 bases each). CDR1 and CDR2 (germline): MGHRA, YSYEKL. The length of the CDR3 is 15 residues. Trimming removed 0 bases from V and 3 bases from J, with 9 bases in between. CDR3 DNA: TGCGCCAGCAGCCAAGAGGGACCAATCTACAATGAGCAGTTCTTC. It translates to CASSQEGPIYNEQFF.

The count of this clone is one. The chain employs TRBV6-2 or TRBV6-3 and TRBJ1-6; no reliable D call. The CDR3 spans 13 residues. Trimming removed 4 bases at V and 8 bases at J, with 9 bases between. Germline lookup yields CDR1 MNHEY and CDR2 SVGEGT. This CDR3 reads CASSWSTDSPLHF. DNA for the CDR3: TGTGCCAGCAGTTGGTCCACGGATTCACCCCTCCACTTT.

The rearrangement links TRBV7-9 to TRBJ1-2, with a tentative D call TRBD1 (6 bases). Germline lookup yields CDR1 SEHNR and CDR2 FQNEAQ (reference sequence). The CDR3 extends over 14 amino acids. V was cut by 7 bases and J by 5 bases, with 17 bases left in between. The CDR3, as DNA: TGTGCCAGCAACCCCCGACAGGAACTATATGGCTACACCTTC. Protein product: CASNPRQELYGYTF.

V usage is TRBV19 and J usage is TRBJ1-2; D is undetermined. The CDR3 contains 11 residues. Germline V lookup: CDR1 LNHDA, CDR2 SQIVND (reference sequence). Trimming shortened V by 6 bases and J by 2 bases, and 4 bases separated the two germline ends. The CDR3 loop is CASSKNYGYTF. CDR3 DNA: TGTGCCAGTAGCAAAAACTATGGCTACACCTTC.

The chain carries TRBV9 and TRBJ2-7; tentative D call: TRBD2 (6 bases). The V end lost 4 bases, the J end lost 3 bases, and 14 bases lay between the germline ends. This CDR3 is built from 14 residues. CDR1 and CDR2 (germline): SGDLS, YYNGEE. The CDR3 loop reads CASSSDYLSYEQYF. DNA for the CDR3: TGTGCCAGCAGCTCGGACTACCTTAGCTACGAGCAGTACTTC.

The rearrangement joins TRBV28 to TRBJ1-1; 8 bases map to TRBD1. Germline CDR1 MDHEN, CDR2 SYDVKM. With 6 bases clipped from V and 1 base from J, the junction kept 7 bases outside the gene matches. This CDR3 is 15 amino acids long. CDR3: CASSRRGHGNTEAFF. In DNA, the CDR3 is TGTGCCAGCAGCCGCAGGGGGCATGGGAACACTGAAGCTTTCTTT. The variable domain in full, with the rest retrieved from reference TRBV28 and TRBJ1-1, is DVKVTQSSRYLVKRTGEKVFLECVQDMDHENMFWYRQDPGLGLRLIYFSYDVKMKEKGDIPEGYSVSREKKERFSLILESASTNQTSMYLCASSRRGHGNTEAFFGQGTRLTVV.

The J gene is TRBJ1-3, the V gene TRBV7-2; D is ambiguous. CDR3 size: 14 residues. Germline V gene sequence: CDR1 SGHTA, CDR2 FQGNSA. The V end was cut by 6 bases, the J end by 0 bases, with 9 bases between. CDR3 coding DNA: TGTGCCAGCAGTCGCGAGAGCTCTGGAAACACCATATATTTT. It encodes CASSRESSGNTIYF.

The rearrangement joins TRBV19 to TRBJ1-5, with D possibly matching TRBD1 (5 bases). This CDR3 has 15 amino acids. CDR1 and CDR2 (germline): LNHDA, SQIVND (reference sequence). V lost 8 bases and J 4 bases, leaving 18 bases between the germline ends. CDR3 sequence (DNA): TGTGCCAGTTTAGCGGGGGGAGCAGGGAATCAGCCCCAGCATTTT. Its protein is CASLAGGAGNQPQHF.

There are a few counts of this clone. The chain employs TRBV2 and TRBJ2-1; D not certain. Trimming removed 3 bases from V and 0 bases from J, with 15 bases in between. The V gene's germline CDR1 is SNHLY and CDR2 FYNNEI. This CDR3 region has 17 residues. The CDR3 sequence: CASSDLQRLSSYNEQFF. In DNA, the CDR3 is TGTGCCAGCAGTGACTTACAGCGTTTGAGCTCCTACAATGAGCAGTTCTTC.